These T cell receptor beta chains were read from a single sample in a study of CD8 T cells in ankylosing spondylitis. TCRdb ran MiXCR on the 5' RACE reads and lists one entry per CDR3 protein. The sample records hundreds of thousands of distinct CDR3 sequences, more than 20% being singletons. Sequenced: blood, either unsorted or a sorted T cell fraction (not recorded which). The receptors originated from a female donor with ankylosing spondylitis or in good health (not recorded which). The CDR3 runs from the conserved cysteine through the conserved F or W. D genes are given only for firm matches.

D	V	J	CDR3
NA	TRBV6-2/TRBV6-3	TRBJ2-2	CASRTISSGSLMNTGELFF
NA	TRBV6-1	TRBJ2-7	CASSEQGTSYEQYF
NA	TRBV6-1	TRBJ2-3	CASTTGRSDTQYF
NA	TRBV29-1	TRBJ2-7	CSVGGGGNEQYF
TRBD1	TRBV15	TRBJ1-5	CATSRDLDREDQPQHF
NA	TRBV9	TRBJ2-5	CASSVAEGKETQYF
NA	TRBV30	TRBJ1-2	CAWSTGSGYTF
NA	TRBV5-5	TRBJ1-1	CACAGNTEAFF
TRBD1	TRBV10-3	TRBJ2-5	CAIMAGGGETQYF
NA	TRBV20-1	TRBJ1-5	CSASRGSNAGGKPQHF
TRBD1	TRBV29-1	TRBJ1-1	CSVTPGQTHTEAFF
NA	TRBV7-9	TRBJ2-7	CASSLTRFADEQYF